The 3 T cell receptor beta chains presented below share a single source sample, sequenced in a study of T cell responses to AZD1222 COVID-19 vaccine. Sequencing was performed with immunoSEQ multiplex PCR; in TCRdb, only in-frame clones are kept and a portion is missing. The repertoire holds more than 85,000 clones, with 88% as singletons. Sequencing was performed on peripheral blood, taken on day 0 of AZD1222 vaccination. The receptors were gathered from an adult in good health.

The chain has TRBV3-1 (or the pseudogene TRBV3-2) and TRBJ1-4, with D hard to call. Germline CDR1 and CDR2: LGHDT and YNNKEL (reference sequence). CDR3 length equals 15 residues. V was clipped by 1 base and J by 4 bases, with 10 bases between them. CDR3 protein: CASSQVAGNNEKLFF. The CDR3 nucleotides are TGTGCCAGCAGCCAAGTCGCGGGTAATAATGAAAAACTGTTTTTT.

CDR3 DNA sequence: TGTGCCAGCAGCCCTGAAGGGACCGTCTCTGGGGCCAACGTCCTGACTTTC. Translation gives CASSPEGTVSGANVLTF. The chain links TRBV4-2 to TRBJ2-6; tentatively, D is TRBD1 or TRBD2 (5 bases each). Germline V gene sequence: CDR1 LGHNA, CDR2 YNFKEQ. This CDR3 comprises 17 residues. Trimming took 4 bases from V and 0 from J, leaving 13 bases between them.

V usage is TRBV7-8 and J usage is TRBJ1-1, with a weak D call TRBD1 (6 bases). The CDR3 spans 15 residues. CDR1 is SGHVS, CDR2 FQNEAQ, per germline. Trimming pared 5 bases from V and 2 bases from J, leaving 15 bases between. The CDR3 DNA follows: TGTGCCAGCAGCCCCCGGGGAGGGGGAAACACTGAAGCTTTCTTT. Amino acid sequence: CASSPRGGGNTEAFF.